A single sample gave rise to the 14 T cell receptor beta chains below, sequenced in a study of blood T cell repertoires in COVID-19. The repertoire was sequenced with immunoSEQ multiplex PCR; TCRdb's copy has only in-frame clones and lacks some. The sample carries some 260,000 clones, 70% to 85% recorded once. The sequenced sample was peripheral blood. The source is a woman older than 75 with active or convalescent COVID-19.

In its sample, this clone was seen a few times. V and J are TRBV28 and TRBJ1-1; possible D gene TRBD1, 6 bases. The ends were cut back, 1 base at V and 0 bases at J, with 9 bases in the middle. The CDR3 consists of 15 residues. The germline gives CDR1 MDHEN, CDR2 SYDVKM. In DNA form, the CDR3 reads TGTGCCAGCAGTTTATACAGGGTAATGAACACTGAAGCTTTCTTT. Its translation is CASSLYRVMNTEAFF. Supplemented by reference TRBV28 and TRBJ1-1, the full variable domain reads DVKVTQSSRYLVKRTGEKVFLECVQDMDHENMFWYRQDPGLGLRLIYFSYDVKMKEKGDIPEGYSVSREKKERFSLILESASTNQTSMYLCASSLYRVMNTEAFFGQGTRLTVV.

This clone was recorded once. V is TRBV19 and J is TRBJ2-7; a weak D match, TRBD1 (6 bases). V shed 5 bases and J shed 2 bases, with 13 bases lying between them. The germline V gene has CDR1 LNHDA and CDR2 SQIVND (reference sequence). CDR3 length: 14 amino acids. The CDR3 here is CASSQTGSTYEQYF. The CDR3 DNA is TGTGCCAGTAGTCAGACAGGTTCCACCTACGAGCAGTACTTC.

A single count supports this clone. The CDR3 sequence is CASSQNRQIRRGYTF. The CDR3 DNA reads TGTGCCAGCAGCCAAAATCGGCAAATCAGGCGTGGCTACACCTTC. The V and J genes are TRBV3-1 (or the pseudogene TRBV3-2) and TRBJ1-2; unclear D gene. CDR1 and CDR2 (germline): LGHDT, YNNKEL (reference sequence). This CDR3 spans 15 amino acids. Between the trimmed V and J ends, which lost 2 bases and 7 bases, there was a span of 17 bases.

The rearrangement uses TRBV15 and TRBJ2-5; D may be TRBD2 (5 bases). The CDR3 consists of 15 residues. Between the trimmed V and J ends, which lost 0 bases and 1 base, there was a span of 9 bases. Germline V CDR1 and CDR2: LNHNV, YYDKDF (reference sequence). This CDR3 is CATSRDQLGQETQYF. For the CDR3, the DNA is TGTGCCACCAGCAGAGATCAACTAGGCCAAGAGACCCAGTACTTC.

This chain links TRBV18 with TRBJ1-2, with a possible D match to TRBD1 (6 bases). The CDR3 is made up of 13 amino acids. Trimming pared 3 bases from V and 4 bases from J, leaving 9 bases between. Germline V CDR1 and CDR2: KGHSH, LQKENI. Here the CDR3 DNA reads TGTGCCAGCTCACCGATGGACAGCTATGGCTACACCTTC. Amino acid sequence: CASSPMDSYGYTF. The whole variable domain, filled in from reference TRBV18 and TRBJ1-2, reads NAGVMQNPRHLVRRRGQEARLRCSPMKGHSHVYWYRQLPEEGLKFMVYLQKENIIDESGMPKERFSAEFPKEGPSILRIQQVVRGDSAAYFCASSPMDSYGYTFGSGTRLTVV.

The chain has TRBV19 and TRBJ1-2, with 8 bases that match TRBD1. Germline V gene lookup returns CDR1 LNHDA and CDR2 SQIVND (reference sequence). V trimming: 8 bases; J trimming: 2 bases; junction bases outside the gene matches: 10. The CDR3 covers 15 residues. The DNA for the CDR3 is TGTGCCAGTCTTTCCGGGACAGGCATCAACTATGGCTACACCTTC. Protein product: CASLSGTGINYGYTF.

This chain joins TRBV5-1 and TRBJ1-2, with TRBD1 matching 11 bases. Germline lookup yields CDR1 SGHRS and CDR2 YFSETQ. With V trimmed by 4 bases and J by 6 bases, 8 bases remained unmatched. The CDR3 length is 15 residues. CDR3 sequence (DNA): TGCGCCAGCAGCGCGAGGACAGGGGGCCTAAATGGCTACACCTTC. Amino acids: CASSARTGGLNGYTF.

The chain employs TRBV5-1 and TRBJ2-1, with a possible D match to TRBD2 (6 bases). Germline lookup yields CDR1 SGHRS and CDR2 YFSETQ. This CDR3 spans 15 amino acids. Trimming took 4 bases from V and 1 from J, leaving 12 bases between them. For the CDR3, the DNA is TGCGCCAGCAGCAAGGAGGCGGGGTCCTACAATGAGCAGTTCTTC. Its protein product is CASSKEAGSYNEQFF.

CDR3 residues: CASSSQGSEQFF. CDR3 coding DNA: TGTGCCAGCAGCTCCCAGGGTAGTGAGCAGTTCTTC. The rearrangement joins TRBV7-9 to TRBJ2-1; D is possibly TRBD1 (5 bases). This CDR3 spans 12 amino acids. V was cut by 4 bases and J by 9 bases, with 10 bases left in between. CDR1 and CDR2 from the germline V gene are SEHNR and FQNEAQ (reference sequence).

The CDR3 coding sequence is TGTGCCAGCAGCAGTGACCCTCCGGGGACCCAGTACTTC. Translating gives CASSSDPPGTQYF. The V and J genes are TRBV11-2 and TRBJ2-5; D is uncertain. CDR3 size: 13 residues. Trimming took 5 bases from V and 7 from J, leaving 14 bases between them. Germline V gives CDR1 SGHAT, CDR2 FQNNGV.

The chain links TRBV6-1 to TRBJ2-1; 11 nucleotides agree with TRBD2. Germline V CDR1 and CDR2: MNHNS, SASEGT. This CDR3 contains 21 residues. V was clipped by 1 base and J by 7 bases; unmatched bases: 21. CDR3 amino acids: CASSEVRDPGTHASGRNEQFF. The CDR3 DNA is TGTGCCAGCAGTGAAGTTCGCGACCCGGGGACCCATGCTAGCGGGAGGAATGAGCAGTTCTTC.

This clone is a singleton in its sample. The chain couples TRBV7-2 to TRBJ2-1, with D perhaps matching TRBD2 (6 bases). The CDR3 runs to 18 residues. The germline V gene encodes CDR1 SGHTA and CDR2 FQGNSA. Deletions cut 4 bases from V and 0 bases from J, with 19 bases between. CDR3 coding DNA: TGTGCCAGCAGCTATCGGGGGACCCCCTTTAGCTCCTACAATGAGCAGTTCTTC. It encodes CASSYRGTPFSSYNEQFF.

V and J are TRBV6-5 and TRBJ1-6; D perhaps matches TRBD1 (6 bases). V lost 4 bases and J 6 bases, leaving 13 bases between the germline ends. Per germline, CDR1 MNHEY and CDR2 SVGAGI. The CDR3 spans 15 residues. The CDR3: CASSLYGQTNSPLHF. DNA of the CDR3: TGTGCCAGCAGTTTATATGGACAGACTAATTCACCCCTCCACTTT.

The chain uses TRBV28 and TRBJ2-5; D not certain. This CDR3 has 14 residues. CDR1 is MDHEN, CDR2 SYDVKM, per germline. V gave up 5 bases and J gave up 4 bases, with 14 bases separating them. The CDR3 reads CASSTPSARETQYF. DNA for the CDR3: TGTGCCAGCAGTACACCGAGCGCGCGAGAGACCCAGTACTTC.